The entry that follows covers one TCR beta chain sequence. Its antigen is unknown. All glioblastoma patients lacked an isocitrate dehydrogenase mutation. The immunoSEQ assay amplified TCRB CDR3 from up to roughly 2 ug DNA. Only in-frame clones appear in the TCRdb table, and some are missing; sequencing was by immunoSEQ multiplex PCR. The sample lists approximately 90,000 clones, more than 70% seen once, with roughly 2.9% in the top ten. The CDR3 length is 12 residues. Trimming removed 4 bases from V and 10 bases from J; junction bases left unmatched: 6. Germline CDR1 is SGHRS and CDR2 is YFSETQ. This sample is part of a study of glioma-infiltrating T cells after dendritic cell vaccination. Study-wide results and caveats: TCR clonality showed no direct relationship with survival.

The origin of this receptor is a human donor with glioblastoma. The starting material was blood, obtained before dendritic cell vaccination. The chain recombines TRBV5-1 with TRBJ1-1; TRBD1 matches at 8 bases. The CDR3 sequence is CASSLGQGPAFF. The CDR3 coding sequence is TGCGCCAGCAGCCTCGGACAGGGACCAGCTTTCTTT.